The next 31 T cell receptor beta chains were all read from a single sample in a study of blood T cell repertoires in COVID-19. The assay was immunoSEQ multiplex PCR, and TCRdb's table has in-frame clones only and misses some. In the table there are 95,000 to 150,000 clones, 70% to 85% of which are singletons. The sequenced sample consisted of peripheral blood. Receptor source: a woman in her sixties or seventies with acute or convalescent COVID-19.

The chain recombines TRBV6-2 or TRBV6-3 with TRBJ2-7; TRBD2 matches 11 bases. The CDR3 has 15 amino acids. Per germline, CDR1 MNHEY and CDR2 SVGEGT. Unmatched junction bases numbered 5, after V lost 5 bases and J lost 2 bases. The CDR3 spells CASSPGLAGTYEQYF. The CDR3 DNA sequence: TGTGCCAGCAGTCCCGGACTAGCGGGCACCTACGAGCAGTACTTC.

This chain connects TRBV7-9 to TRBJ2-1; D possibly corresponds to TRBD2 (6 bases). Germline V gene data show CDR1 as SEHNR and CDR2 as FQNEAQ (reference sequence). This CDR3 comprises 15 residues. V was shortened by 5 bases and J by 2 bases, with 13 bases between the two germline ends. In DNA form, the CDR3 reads TGTGCCAGCAGCAAGGAGGCGGGGACCTACAATGAGCAGTTCTTC. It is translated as CASSKEAGTYNEQFF.

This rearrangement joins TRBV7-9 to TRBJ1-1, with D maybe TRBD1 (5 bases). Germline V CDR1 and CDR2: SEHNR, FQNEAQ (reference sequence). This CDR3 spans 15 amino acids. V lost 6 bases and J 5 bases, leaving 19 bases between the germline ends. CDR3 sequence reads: CASSWLPWGGTEAFF. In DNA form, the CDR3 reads TGTGCCAGCAGTTGGTTACCTTGGGGGGGTACTGAAGCTTTCTTT.

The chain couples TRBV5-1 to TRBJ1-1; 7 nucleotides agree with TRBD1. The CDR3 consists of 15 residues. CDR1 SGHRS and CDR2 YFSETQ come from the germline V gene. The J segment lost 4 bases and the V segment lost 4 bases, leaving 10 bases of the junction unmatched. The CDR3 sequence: CASSPRQGQGTEAFF. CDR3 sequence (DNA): TGCGCCAGCAGCCCCCGACAGGGTCAAGGCACTGAAGCTTTCTTT.

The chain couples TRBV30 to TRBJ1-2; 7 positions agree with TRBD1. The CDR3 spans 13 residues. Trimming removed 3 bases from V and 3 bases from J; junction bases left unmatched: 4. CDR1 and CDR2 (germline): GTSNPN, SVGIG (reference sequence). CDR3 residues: CAWRSDRDYGYTF. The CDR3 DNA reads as TGTGCCTGGAGGAGTGACAGGGACTATGGCTACACCTTC.

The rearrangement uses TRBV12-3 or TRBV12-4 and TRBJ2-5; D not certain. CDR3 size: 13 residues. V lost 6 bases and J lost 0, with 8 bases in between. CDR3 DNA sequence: TGTGCCAGCAGCCCCCAGAACCAAGAGACCCAGTACTTC. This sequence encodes CASSPQNQETQYF.

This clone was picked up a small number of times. The CDR3 nucleotides read TGTGCCTTACAGTCGGACTCCAATTCACCCCTCCACTTT. Residues: CALQSDSNSPLHF. The chain carries TRBV10-3 and TRBJ1-6; D remains unclear. The germline V gene encodes CDR1 ENHRY and CDR2 SYGVKD. The V gene lost 11 bases and the J gene lost 7 bases, with 15 bases spanning the gap. The CDR3 sequence is 13 residues long.

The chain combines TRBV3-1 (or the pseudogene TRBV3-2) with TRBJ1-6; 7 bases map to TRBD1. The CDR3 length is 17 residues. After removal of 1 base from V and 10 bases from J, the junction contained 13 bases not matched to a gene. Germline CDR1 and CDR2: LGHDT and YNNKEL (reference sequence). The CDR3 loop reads CASSQVPTGPRRSPLHF. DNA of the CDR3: TGTGCCAGCAGCCAAGTCCCGACAGGGCCCAGAAGATCACCCCTCCACTTT.

This CDR3 reads CASSISLNYGYTF. The CDR3 DNA reads TGTGCCAGTAGTATCTCTCTTAACTATGGCTACACCTTC. The chain employs TRBV19 and TRBJ1-2; D not certain. Germline CDR1 is LNHDA and CDR2 is SQIVND (reference sequence). The CDR3 contains 13 residues. Deletions cut 3 bases from V and 1 base from J, with 6 bases between.

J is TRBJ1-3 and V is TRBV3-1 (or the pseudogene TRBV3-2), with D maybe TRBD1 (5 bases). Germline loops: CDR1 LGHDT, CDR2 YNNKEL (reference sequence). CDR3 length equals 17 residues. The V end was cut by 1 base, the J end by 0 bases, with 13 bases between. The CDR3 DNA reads TGTGCCAGCAGCCAAGCCAGGGTACAGTCCTCTGGAAACACCATATATTTT. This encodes CASSQARVQSSGNTIYF.

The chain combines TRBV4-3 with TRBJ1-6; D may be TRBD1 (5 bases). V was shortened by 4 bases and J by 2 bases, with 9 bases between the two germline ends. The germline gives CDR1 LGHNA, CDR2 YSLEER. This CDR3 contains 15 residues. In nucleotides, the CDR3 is TGCGCCAGCAGCCCCCAGGGCGCCTATAATTCACCCCTCCACTTT. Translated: CASSPQGAYNSPLHF.

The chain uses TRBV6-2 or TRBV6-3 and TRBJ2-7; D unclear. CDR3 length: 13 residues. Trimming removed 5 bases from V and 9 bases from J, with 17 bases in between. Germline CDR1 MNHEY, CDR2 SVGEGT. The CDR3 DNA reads TGTGCCAGCAGTAGTAGCCTTCACCCGGGGCAGTACGTC. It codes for CASSSSLHPGQYV.

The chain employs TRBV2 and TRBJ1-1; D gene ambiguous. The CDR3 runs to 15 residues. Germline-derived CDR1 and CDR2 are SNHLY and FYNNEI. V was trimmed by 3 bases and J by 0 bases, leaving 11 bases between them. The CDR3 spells CASSEFGGLNTEAFF. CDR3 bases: TGTGCCAGCAGTGAGTTTGGAGGTCTGAACACTGAAGCTTTCTTT.

The CDR3 region has the DNA TGTGCCAGCAGCGGGGACATCGGGTATGGCTACACCTTC. Protein product: CASSGDIGYGYTF. The rearrangement uses TRBV7-2 and TRBJ1-2, with a weak D call TRBD1 (6 bases). CDR1 and CDR2 (germline): SGHTA, FQGNSA. The V end was cut by 5 bases, the J end by 5 bases, with 12 bases between. The CDR3 is made up of 13 amino acids.

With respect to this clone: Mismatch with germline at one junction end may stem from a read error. The chain's CDR3 is CASSYSGLSEQFF. The CDR3 DNA is TGTGCCAGCAGCTACTCGGGACTAAGTGAGCAGTTCTTC. The rearrangement uses TRBV6-2 or TRBV6-3 and TRBJ2-1; 7 nucleotides match TRBD2. The CDR3 covers 13 residues. CDR1 MNHEY and CDR2 SVGEGT come from the germline V gene.

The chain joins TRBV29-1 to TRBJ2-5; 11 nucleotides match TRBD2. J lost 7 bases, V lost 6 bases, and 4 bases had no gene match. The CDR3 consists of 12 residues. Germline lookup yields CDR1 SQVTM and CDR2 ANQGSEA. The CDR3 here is CSVPTSGGTQYF. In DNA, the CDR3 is TGCAGCGTACCAACTAGCGGGGGGACCCAGTACTTC.

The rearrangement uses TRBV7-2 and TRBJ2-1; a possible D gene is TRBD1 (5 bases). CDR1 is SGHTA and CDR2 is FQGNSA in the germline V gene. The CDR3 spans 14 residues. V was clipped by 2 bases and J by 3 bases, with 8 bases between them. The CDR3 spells CASSLQGYYNEQFF. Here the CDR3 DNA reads TGTGCCAGCAGCTTACAGGGTTACTACAATGAGCAGTTCTTC.

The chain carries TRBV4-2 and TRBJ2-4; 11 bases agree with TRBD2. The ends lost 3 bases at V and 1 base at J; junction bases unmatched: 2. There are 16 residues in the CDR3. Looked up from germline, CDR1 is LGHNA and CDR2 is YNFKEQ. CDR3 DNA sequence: TGTGCCAGCAGCCACTTAGCGGGGGGGGCCAAAAACATTCAGTACTTC. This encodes CASSHLAGGAKNIQYF.

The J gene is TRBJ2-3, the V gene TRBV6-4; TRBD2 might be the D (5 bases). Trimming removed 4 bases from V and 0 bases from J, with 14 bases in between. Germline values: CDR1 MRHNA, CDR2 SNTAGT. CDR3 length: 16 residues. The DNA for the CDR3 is TGTGCCAGCAGTGGCATTGAGGGTAGCAGCACAGATACGCAGTATTTT. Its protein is CASSGIEGSSTDTQYF.

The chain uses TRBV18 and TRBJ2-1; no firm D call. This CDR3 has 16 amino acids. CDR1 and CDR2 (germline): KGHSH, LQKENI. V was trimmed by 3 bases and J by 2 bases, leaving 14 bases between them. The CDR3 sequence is CASSPPTKLAYNEQFF. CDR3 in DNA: TGTGCCAGCTCACCCCCAACTAAATTAGCCTACAATGAGCAGTTCTTC.

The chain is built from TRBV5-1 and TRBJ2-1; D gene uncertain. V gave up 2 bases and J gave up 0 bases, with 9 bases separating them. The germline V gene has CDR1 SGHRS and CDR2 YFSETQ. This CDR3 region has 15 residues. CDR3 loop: CASSLRVSSYNEQFF. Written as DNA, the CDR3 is TGCGCCAGCAGCTTAAGAGTGAGCTCCTACAATGAGCAGTTCTTC.

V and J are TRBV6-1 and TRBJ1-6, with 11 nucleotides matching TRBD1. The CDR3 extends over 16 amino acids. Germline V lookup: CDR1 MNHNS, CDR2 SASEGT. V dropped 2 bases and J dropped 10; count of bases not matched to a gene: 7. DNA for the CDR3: TGTGCCAGCAGTGAATTGGGACAGGGGGTGGGCTCACCCCTCCACTTT. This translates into CASSELGQGVGSPLHF.

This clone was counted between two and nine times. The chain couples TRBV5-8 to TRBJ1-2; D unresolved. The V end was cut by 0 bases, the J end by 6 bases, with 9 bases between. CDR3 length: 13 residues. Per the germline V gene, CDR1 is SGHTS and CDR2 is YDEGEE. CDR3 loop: CASSLDEGHGYTF. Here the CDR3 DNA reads TGTGCCAGCAGCTTGGATGAGGGTCATGGCTACACCTTC.

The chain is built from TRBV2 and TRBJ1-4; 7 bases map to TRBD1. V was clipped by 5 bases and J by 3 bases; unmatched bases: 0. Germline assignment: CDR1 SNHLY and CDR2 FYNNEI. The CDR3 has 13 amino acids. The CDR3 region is CASSTGANEKLFF. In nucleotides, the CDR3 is TGTGCCAGCAGTACAGGGGCTAATGAAAAACTGTTTTTT.

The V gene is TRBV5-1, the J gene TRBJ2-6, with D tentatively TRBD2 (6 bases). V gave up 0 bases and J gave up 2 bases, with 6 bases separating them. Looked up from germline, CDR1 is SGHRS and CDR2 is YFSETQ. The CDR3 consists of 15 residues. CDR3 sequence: CASSLVAAGANVLTF. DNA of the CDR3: TGCGCCAGCAGCTTGGTAGCGGCTGGGGCCAACGTCCTGACTTTC.

The CDR3 bases are TGTGCCAGCAATAGACAGGGGGGTCAGCCCCAGCATTTT. Translation: CASNRQGGQPQHF. The J gene is TRBJ1-5, the V gene TRBV12-3 or TRBV12-4, with 9 bases that match TRBD1. V was pared by 7 bases and J by 6 bases, with 4 bases of the junction left unmatched. The CDR3 totals 13 residues.

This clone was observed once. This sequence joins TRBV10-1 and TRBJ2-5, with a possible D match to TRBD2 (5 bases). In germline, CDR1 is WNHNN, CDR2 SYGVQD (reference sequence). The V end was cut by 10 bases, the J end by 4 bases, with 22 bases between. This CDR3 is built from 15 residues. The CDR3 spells CATNSSGGCAETQYF. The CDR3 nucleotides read TGCGCCACCAACTCCTCGGGCGGGTGTGCAGAGACCCAGTACTTC.

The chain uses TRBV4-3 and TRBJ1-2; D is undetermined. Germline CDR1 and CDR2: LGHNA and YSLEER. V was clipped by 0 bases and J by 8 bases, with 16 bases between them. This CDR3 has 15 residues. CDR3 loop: CASSQEQGLQNGYTF. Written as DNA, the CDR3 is TGCGCCAGCAGCCAAGAACAAGGACTTCAGAACGGCTACACCTTC.

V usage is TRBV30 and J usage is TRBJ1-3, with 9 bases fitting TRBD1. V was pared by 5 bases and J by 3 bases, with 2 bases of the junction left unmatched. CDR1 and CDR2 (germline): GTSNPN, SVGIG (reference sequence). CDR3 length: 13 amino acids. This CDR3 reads CAWGTGFGNTIYF. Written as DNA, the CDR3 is TGTGCCTGGGGGACAGGGTTTGGAAACACCATATATTTT.

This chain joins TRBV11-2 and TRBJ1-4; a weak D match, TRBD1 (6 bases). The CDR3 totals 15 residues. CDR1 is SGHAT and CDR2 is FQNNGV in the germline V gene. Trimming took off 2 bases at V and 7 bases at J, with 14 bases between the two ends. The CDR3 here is CASSLPLIQGEKLFF. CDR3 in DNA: TGTGCCAGCAGCTTACCGCTGATACAGGGTGAAAAACTGTTTTTT.

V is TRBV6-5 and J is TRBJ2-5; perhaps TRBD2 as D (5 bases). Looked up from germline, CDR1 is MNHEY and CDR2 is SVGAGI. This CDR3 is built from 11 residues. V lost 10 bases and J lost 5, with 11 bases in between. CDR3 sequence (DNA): TGTGCCACACTAGAGTGGGAGACCCAGTACTTC. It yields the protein CATLEWETQYF.